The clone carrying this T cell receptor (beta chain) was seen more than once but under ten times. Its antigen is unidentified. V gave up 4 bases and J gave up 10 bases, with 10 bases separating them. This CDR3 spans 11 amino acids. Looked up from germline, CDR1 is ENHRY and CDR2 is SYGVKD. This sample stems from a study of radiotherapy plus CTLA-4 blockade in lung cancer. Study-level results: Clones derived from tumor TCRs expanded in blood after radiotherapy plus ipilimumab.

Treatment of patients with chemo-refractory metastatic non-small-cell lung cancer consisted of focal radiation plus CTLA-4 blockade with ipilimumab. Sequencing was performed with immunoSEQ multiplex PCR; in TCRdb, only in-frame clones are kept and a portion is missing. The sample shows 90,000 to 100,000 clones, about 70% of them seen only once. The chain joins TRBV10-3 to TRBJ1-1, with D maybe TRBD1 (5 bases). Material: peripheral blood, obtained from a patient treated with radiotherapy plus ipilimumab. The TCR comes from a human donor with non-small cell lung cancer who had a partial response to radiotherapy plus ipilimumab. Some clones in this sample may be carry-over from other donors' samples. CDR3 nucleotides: TGTGCCATCAGTGGTCGGCAGGGAGCTTTCTTT. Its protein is CAISGRQGAFF.